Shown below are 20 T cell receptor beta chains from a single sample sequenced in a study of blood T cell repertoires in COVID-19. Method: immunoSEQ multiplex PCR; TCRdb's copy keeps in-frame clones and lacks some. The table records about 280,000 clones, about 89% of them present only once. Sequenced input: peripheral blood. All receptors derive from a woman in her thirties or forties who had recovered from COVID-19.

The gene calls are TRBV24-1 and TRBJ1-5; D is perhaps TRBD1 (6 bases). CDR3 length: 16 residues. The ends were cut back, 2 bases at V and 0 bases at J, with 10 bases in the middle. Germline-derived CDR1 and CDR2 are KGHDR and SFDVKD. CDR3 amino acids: CATSDSGTPSNQPQHF. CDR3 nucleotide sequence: TGTGCCACCAGTGATTCCGGGACACCTAGCAATCAGCCCCAGCATTTT.

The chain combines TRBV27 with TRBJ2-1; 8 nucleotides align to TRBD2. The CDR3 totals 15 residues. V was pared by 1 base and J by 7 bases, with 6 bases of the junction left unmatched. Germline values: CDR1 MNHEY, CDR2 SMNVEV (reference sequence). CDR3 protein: CASSLYPGGPNEQFF. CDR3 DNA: TGTGCCAGCAGTTTATATCCGGGAGGGCCGAATGAGCAGTTCTTC.

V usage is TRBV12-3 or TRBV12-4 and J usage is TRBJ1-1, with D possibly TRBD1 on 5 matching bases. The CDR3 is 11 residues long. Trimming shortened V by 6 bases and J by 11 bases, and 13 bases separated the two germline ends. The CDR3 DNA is TGTGCCAGCAGCAGTCCTGGGGCGGCTTTCTTT. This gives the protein CASSSPGAAFF.

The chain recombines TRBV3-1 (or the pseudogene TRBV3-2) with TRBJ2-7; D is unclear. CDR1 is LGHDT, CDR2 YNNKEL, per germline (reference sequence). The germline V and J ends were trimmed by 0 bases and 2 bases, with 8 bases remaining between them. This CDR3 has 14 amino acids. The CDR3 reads CASSQDPTTYEQYF. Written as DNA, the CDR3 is TGTGCCAGCAGCCAAGACCCCACTACCTACGAGCAGTACTTC.

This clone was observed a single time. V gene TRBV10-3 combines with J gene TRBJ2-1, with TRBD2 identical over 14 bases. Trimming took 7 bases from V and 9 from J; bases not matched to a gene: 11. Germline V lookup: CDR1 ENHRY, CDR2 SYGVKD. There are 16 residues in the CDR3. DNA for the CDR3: TGTGCCATCACCGGGACTAGCGGGAGCCATACTGGTGAGCAGTTCTTC. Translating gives CAITGTSGSHTGEQFF.

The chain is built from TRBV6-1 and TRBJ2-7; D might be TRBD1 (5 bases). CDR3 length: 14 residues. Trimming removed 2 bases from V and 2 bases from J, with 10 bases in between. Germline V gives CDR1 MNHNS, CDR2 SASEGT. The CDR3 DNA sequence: TGTGCCAGCAGTGAACCCGGACAAACCTACGAGCAGTACTTC. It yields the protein CASSEPGQTYEQYF.

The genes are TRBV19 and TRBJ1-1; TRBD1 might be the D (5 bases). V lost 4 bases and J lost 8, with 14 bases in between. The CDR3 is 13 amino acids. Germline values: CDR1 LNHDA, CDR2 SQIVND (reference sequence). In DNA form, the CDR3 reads TGTGCCAGTAGTACGGACATACCGTCGGAAGCTTTCTTT. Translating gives CASSTDIPSEAFF.

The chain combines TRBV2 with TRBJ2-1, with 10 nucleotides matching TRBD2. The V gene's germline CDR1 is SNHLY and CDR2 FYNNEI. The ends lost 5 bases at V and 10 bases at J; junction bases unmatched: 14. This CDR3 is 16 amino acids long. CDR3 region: CASSPQAGGPSGEQFF. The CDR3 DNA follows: TGTGCCAGCAGTCCTCAAGCGGGAGGGCCTTCAGGGGAGCAGTTCTTC. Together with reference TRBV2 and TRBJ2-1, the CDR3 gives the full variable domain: EPEVTQTPSHQVTQMGQEVILRCVPISNHLYFYWYRQILGQKVEFLVSFYNNEISEKSEIFDDQFSVERPDGSNFTLKIRSTKLEDSAMYFCASSPQAGGPSGEQFFGPGTRLTVL.

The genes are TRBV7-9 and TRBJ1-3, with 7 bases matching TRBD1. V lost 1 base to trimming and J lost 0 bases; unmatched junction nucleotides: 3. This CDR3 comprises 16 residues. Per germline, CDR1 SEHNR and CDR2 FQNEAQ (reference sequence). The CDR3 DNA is TGTGCCAGCAGCTTAGGTCCAGGGGGCTCTGGAAACACCATATATTTT. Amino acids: CASSLGPGGSGNTIYF.

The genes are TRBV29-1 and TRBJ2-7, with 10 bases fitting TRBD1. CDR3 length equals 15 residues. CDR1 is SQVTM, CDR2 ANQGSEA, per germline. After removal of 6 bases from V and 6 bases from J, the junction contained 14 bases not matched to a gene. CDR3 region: CSVGPFGDRGSEQYF. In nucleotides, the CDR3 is TGCAGCGTGGGTCCGTTTGGGGACAGGGGTTCCGAGCAGTACTTC.

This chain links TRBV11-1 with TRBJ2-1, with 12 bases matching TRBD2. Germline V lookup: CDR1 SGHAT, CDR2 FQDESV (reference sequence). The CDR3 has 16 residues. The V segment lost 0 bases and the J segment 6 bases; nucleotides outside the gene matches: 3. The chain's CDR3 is CASSLAAGLAGNEQFF. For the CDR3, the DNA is TGTGCCAGCAGCTTAGCCGCGGGACTAGCGGGCAATGAGCAGTTCTTC.

The CDR3 spells CASSPSGWSTDTQYF. The CDR3 region has the DNA TGTGCCAGCAGTCCCAGCGGGTGGAGCACAGATACGCAGTATTTT. The genes are TRBV27 and TRBJ2-3, with D perhaps TRBD2 (6 bases). Deletions cut 5 bases from V and 0 bases from J, with 12 bases between. The CDR3 is made up of 15 amino acids. The germline gives CDR1 MNHEY, CDR2 SMNVEV (reference sequence).

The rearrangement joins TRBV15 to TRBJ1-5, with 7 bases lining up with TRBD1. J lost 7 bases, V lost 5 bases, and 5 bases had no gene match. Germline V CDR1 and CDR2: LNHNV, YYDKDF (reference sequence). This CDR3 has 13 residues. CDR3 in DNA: TGTGCCACCAGCGGTCGGACAGGCCAGCCCCAGCATTTT. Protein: CATSGRTGQPQHF.

CDR3 coding DNA: TGTGCCAGCAGCCAAGGATGGGGTCAGGGGGCCTGGGATGAGCAGTTCTTC. Translation gives CASSQGWGQGAWDEQFF. The rearrangement links TRBV14 to TRBJ2-1; 8 nucleotides agree with TRBD1. This CDR3 contains 17 residues. Germline V lookup: CDR1 SGHDN, CDR2 FVKESK. V gave up 1 base and J gave up 8 bases; unmatched junction bases: 13.

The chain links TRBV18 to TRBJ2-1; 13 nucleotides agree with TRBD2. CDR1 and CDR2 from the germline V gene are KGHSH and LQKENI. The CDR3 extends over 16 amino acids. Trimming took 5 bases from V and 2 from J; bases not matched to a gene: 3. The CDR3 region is CASSGTSGTAYNEQFF. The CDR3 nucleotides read TGTGCCAGCTCAGGGACTAGCGGGACCGCCTACAATGAGCAGTTCTTC.

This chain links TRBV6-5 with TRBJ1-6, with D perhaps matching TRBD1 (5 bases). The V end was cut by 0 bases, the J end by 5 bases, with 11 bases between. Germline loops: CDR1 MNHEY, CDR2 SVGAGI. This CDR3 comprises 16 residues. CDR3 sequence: CASSYSTQEHNSPLHF. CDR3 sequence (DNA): TGTGCCAGCAGTTACTCGACACAGGAACATAATTCACCCCTCCACTTT.

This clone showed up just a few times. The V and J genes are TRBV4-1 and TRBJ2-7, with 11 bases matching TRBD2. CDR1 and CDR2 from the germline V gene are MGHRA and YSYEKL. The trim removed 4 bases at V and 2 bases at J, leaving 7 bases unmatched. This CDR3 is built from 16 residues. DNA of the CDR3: TGCGCCAGCAGCCCGAAACTAGCGGGAGAAACCTACGAGCAGTACTTC. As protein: CASSPKLAGETYEQYF.

CDR3 in DNA: TGTGCCAGTAAGTCGGACATTTCCTACAATGAGCAGTTCTTC. Residues: CASKSDISYNEQFF. The chain is built from TRBV19 and TRBJ2-1; a possible D gene is TRBD1 (5 bases). Trimming shortened V by 7 bases and J by 1 base, and 11 bases separated the two germline ends. Looked up from germline, CDR1 is LNHDA and CDR2 is SQIVND (reference sequence). The CDR3 extends over 14 amino acids.

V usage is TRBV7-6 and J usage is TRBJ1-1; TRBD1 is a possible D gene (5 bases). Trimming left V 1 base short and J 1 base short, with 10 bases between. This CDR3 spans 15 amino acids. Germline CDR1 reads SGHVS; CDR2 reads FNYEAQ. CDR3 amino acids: CASSLDGGKNTEAFF. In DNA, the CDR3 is TGTGCCAGCAGCTTAGATGGGGGGAAGAACACTGAAGCTTTCTTT.

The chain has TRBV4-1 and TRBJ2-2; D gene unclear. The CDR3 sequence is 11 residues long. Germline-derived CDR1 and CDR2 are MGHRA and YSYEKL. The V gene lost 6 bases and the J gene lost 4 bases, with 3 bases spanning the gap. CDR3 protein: CASSLTGELFF. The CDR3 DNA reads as TGCGCCAGCAGTCTCACCGGGGAGCTGTTTTTT.